The next 14 T cell receptor beta chains were all read from a single sample in a study of T cell responses to AZD1222 COVID-19 vaccine. Repertoires were generated with immunoSEQ multiplex PCR, while TCRdb's copy carries only in-frame clones and drops some. The profile shows about 84,000 clones, approximately 85% of them singletons. The specimen was peripheral blood, collected 28 days after the second AZD1222 dose. The receptors were sampled from an adult who received the AZD1222 COVID-19 vaccine.

This clone was detected once. This sequence joins TRBV11-1 and TRBJ2-7; 7 positions match TRBD2. CDR3 length: 13 amino acids. Germline values: CDR1 SGHAT, CDR2 FQDESV (reference sequence). J gave up 2 bases and V 2 bases, and 0 bases lay outside the gene matches. CDR3 in amino acids: CASSLRGAYEQYF. DNA of the CDR3: TGTGCCAGCAGCTTACGGGGGGCCTACGAGCAGTACTTC. Full variable domain (missing parts from reference TRBV11-1 and TRBJ2-7): EAEVAQSPRYKITEKSQAVAFWCDPISGHATLYWYRQILGQGPELLVQFQDESVVDDSQLPKDRFSAERLKGVDSTLKIQPAELGDSAMYLCASSLRGAYEQYFGPGTRLTVT.

The chain joins TRBV5-5 to TRBJ1-5; no clear D gene. CDR3 size: 15 residues. Germline CDR1 is SGHKS and CDR2 is YYEKEE (reference sequence). V gave up 4 bases and J gave up 7 bases, with 18 bases separating them. The DNA for the CDR3 is TGTGCCAGCAGCCCCGAGCCGGGGTTGGGGCAGCCCCAGCATTTT. Translated, it gives CASSPEPGLGQPQHF.

The rearrangement links TRBV5-1 to TRBJ2-7, with 10 bases lining up with TRBD1. CDR1 and CDR2 (germline): SGHRS, YFSETQ. J lost 6 bases, V lost 1 base, and 10 bases had no gene match. The CDR3 extends over 16 amino acids. CDR3 bases: TGCGCCAGCAGCTTGCCCGGCGCGACAGGGGGCGGCGAGCAGTACTTC. Translation gives CASSLPGATGGGEQYF.

The V and J genes are TRBV6-5 and TRBJ1-4; the D gene is possibly TRBD1 (5 bases). Germline assignment: CDR1 MNHEY and CDR2 SVGAGI. The CDR3 is 13 amino acids. In DNA form, the CDR3 reads TGTGCGAGCGGTTCACAGGACATTAGAAAACTGTTTTTT. Protein: CASGSQDIRKLFF.

This clone was recorded a few times. This chain links TRBV27 with TRBJ1-1; possibly TRBD1 for D (5 bases). The CDR3 is made up of 12 amino acids. CDR1 is MNHEY and CDR2 is SMNVEV in the germline V gene (reference sequence). Trimming cost V 4 bases and J 4 bases, with 7 bases left between them. The CDR3, as DNA: TGTGCCAGCAGTTCGGGACGCACTGAAGCTTTCTTT. Protein product: CASSSGRTEAFF.

V gene TRBV4-2 combines with J gene TRBJ1-2, with D maybe TRBD1 (6 bases). The CDR3 is 16 amino acids. Germline CDR1 is LGHNA and CDR2 is YNFKEQ. The V gene lost 4 bases and the J gene lost 5 bases, with 20 bases spanning the gap. The CDR3, as DNA: TGTGCCAGCAGCCTCGGTACGGGACAAGCCCTTTATGGCTACACCTTC. Its protein product is CASSLGTGQALYGYTF.

This chain joins TRBV6-2 or TRBV6-3 and TRBJ1-2; no reliable D call. The germline V gene has CDR1 MNHEY and CDR2 SVGEGT. V gave up 2 bases and J gave up 5 bases, with 9 bases separating them. CDR3 size: 13 residues. CDR3 amino acids: CASSYLPDYGYTF. The CDR3 DNA follows: TGTGCCAGCAGTTACCTGCCAGATTATGGCTACACCTTC.

The J gene is TRBJ2-1, the V gene TRBV20-1; D is unresolved. This CDR3 has 11 amino acids. CDR1 and CDR2 (germline): DFQATT, SNEGSKA (reference sequence). The V end lost 5 bases, the J end lost 12 bases, and 14 bases lay between the germline ends. CDR3 loop: CSAPGVGLQFF. The CDR3 DNA reads as TGCAGTGCTCCTGGAGTGGGGTTGCAGTTCTTC.

The V call is TRBV5-4, the J call TRBJ1-6, with unresolved D. This CDR3 contains 15 residues. The germline V gene has CDR1 SGHNT and CDR2 YYREEE (reference sequence). Trimming cost V 0 bases and J 7 bases, with 11 bases left between them. CDR3 nucleotides: TGTGCCAGCAGCTTGGCCCCAGACTCGAATTCACCCCTCCACTTT. Amino acids: CASSLAPDSNSPLHF.

This chain links TRBV6-2 or TRBV6-3 with TRBJ2-2, with 10 bases that match TRBD2. This CDR3 comprises 17 residues. Germline-derived CDR1 and CDR2 are MNHEY and SVGEGT. The V segment lost 5 bases and the J segment 6 bases; nucleotides outside the gene matches: 12. The CDR3 DNA is TGTGCCAGCAGTCCCCCCCGCAGCGGGAGGGCCTCCGGGGAGCTGTTTTTT. This sequence encodes CASSPPRSGRASGELFF.

The chain joins TRBV7-9 to TRBJ1-1, with D possibly matching TRBD1 (6 bases). The CDR3 length is 14 residues. Germline loops: CDR1 SEHNR, CDR2 FQNEAQ (reference sequence). Between the trimmed V and J ends, which lost 4 bases and 1 base, there was a span of 10 bases. The CDR3 sequence is CASSSKQGNTEAFF. As DNA, the CDR3 is TGTGCCAGCAGCTCGAAACAGGGGAACACTGAAGCTTTCTTT.

The V gene is TRBV6-5, the J gene TRBJ2-7, with 13 nucleotides matching TRBD2. V dropped 8 bases and J dropped 6; count of bases not matched to a gene: 10. CDR3 length: 15 residues. Germline V gives CDR1 MNHEY, CDR2 SVGAGI. In DNA, the CDR3 is TGTGCCAGCGGACTAGCGGGAGTTCCCCATTCCGAGCAGTACTTC. Residues: CASGLAGVPHSEQYF.

The J gene is TRBJ2-1, the V gene TRBV7-2; possible D gene TRBD1, 7 bases. The CDR3 runs to 14 residues. Germline CDR1 and CDR2: SGHTA and FQGNSA. Trimming took off 2 bases at V and 7 bases at J, with 12 bases between the two ends. The CDR3 reads CASSLTGAGNEQFF. CDR3 bases: TGTGCCAGCAGCTTAACAGGGGCGGGGAATGAGCAGTTCTTC.

Points on this clone: Other DNA sequences of this sample code for an identical CDR3. This chain uses TRBV19 with TRBJ1-2; D is ambiguous. There are 12 residues in the CDR3. V was clipped by 5 bases and J by 2 bases, with 6 bases between them. Germline V gene sequence: CDR1 LNHDA, CDR2 SQIVND (reference sequence). The CDR3 sequence is CASSLGNYGYTF. In DNA, the CDR3 is TGTGCCAGTAGTCTGGGGAACTATGGCTACACCTTC.